These T cell receptor beta chains were read from a single sample in a study of Graves' ophthalmopathy and Graves' hyperthyroidism. MiXCR was run by TCRdb on the multiplex PCR reads, yielding one entry per CDR3 protein. The sample holds 350,000 or so distinct CDR3 sequences, roughly 15% seen once. Sequenced: peripheral blood. The receptors here all came from an adult man with Graves' ophthalmopathy. Each CDR3 is given with its conserved first and last residue. D genes are given only for firm matches. Only part of the rows carry a size: once, few, many, or a class if the clone is expanded.

>-|TRBJ1-5|TRBV6-2/TRBV6-3|-
TGTGCCAGCAGTTACCCCGGACCGTTCTTAGATAGCAATCAGCCCCAGCATTTT
CASSYPGPFLDSNQPQHF
>many|TRBJ2-7|TRBV6-2/TRBV6-3|-
TGTGCCAGCAGTTACTCGAGTTGGGAAAGCCCGTACGAGCAGTACTTC
CASSYSSWESPYEQYF
>-|TRBJ2-7|TRBV4-1|TRBD2
TGCGCCAGCAGCCAGGACGGGACTAGCGCCTTCTACGAGCAGTACTTC
CASSQDGTSAFYEQYF
>many|TRBJ2-2|TRBV6-2/TRBV6-3|TRBD1
TGTGCCAGCAGTTACATGGGAACAGGGGGCCGCACCGGGGAGCTGTTTTTT
CASSYMGTGGRTGELFF
>-|TRBJ2-7|TRBV7-2|-
TGTGCCAGCAGCCTCTACCCCGAGCAGTACTTC
CASSLYPEQYF
>many|TRBJ1-5|TRBV3-1|-
TGTGTCAGCAGCCAAGATAACAGGGAAAATCAGCCCCAGCATTTT
CVSSQDNRENQPQHF
>many|TRBJ1-1|TRBV12-3/TRBV12-4|-
TGTGCCAGCAGTTTTTCCCCCTACACTGAAGCTTTCTTT
CASSFSPYTEAFF
>many|TRBJ2-7|TRBV6-1|-
TGTGCCAGCAGTGAAAGGCCTCGATACGAGCAGTACTTC
CASSERPRYEQYF
>many|TRBJ1-1|TRBV25-1|-
TGTGCCAGCAGGGTCAACATGAACACTGAAGCTTTCTTT
CASRVNMNTEAFF
>many|TRBJ2-2|TRBV7-8|-
TGTGCCAGCGACCTTCTGGCGAACACCGGGGAGCTGTTTTTT
CASDLLANTGELFF
>many|TRBJ1-1|TRBV6-2/TRBV6-3|TRBD1
TGTGCCAGCAGTTACTCCCCCGGCAGGGGGCGAGGTCCTTTTGTAGCTTTCTTT
CASSYSPGRGRGPFVAFF
>many|TRBJ1-6|TRBV28|TRBD1
TGTGCCAGCAGAGGGACAGGGGGCTATAATTCACCCCTCCACTTT
CASRGTGGYNSPLHF
>many|TRBJ2-2|TRBV7-8|-
TGTGCCAGCAGCTACCGACAGGACACCGGGGAGCTGTTTTTT
CASSYRQDTGELFF
>many|TRBJ2-5|TRBV6-1|TRBD2
TGTGCCAGCAGTGAAAGGGCTTTTAGCGGGGGAGTAGAGACCCAGTACTTC
CASSERAFSGGVETQYF
>many|TRBJ2-2|TRBV7-9|-
TGTGCCAGCAGCCGCATGGCCGGGGAGCTGTTTTTT
CASSRMAGELFF
>many|TRBJ2-2|TRBV18|-
TGTGCCAGCTCACCTAACCAGGGAGCCACCGGGGAGCTGTTTTTT
CASSPNQGATGELFF
>-|TRBJ2-5|TRBV6-5|-
TGTGCCAGCAGTTACGGGGGACTGGGGGAGACCCAGTACTTC
CASSYGGLGETQYF
>many|TRBJ1-2|TRBV20-1|TRBD1
TGCAGTGCTAGAGACCCTCCCAGAGAGGGGGCTGGGTATGGCTACACCTTC
CSARDPPREGAGYGYTF
>many|TRBJ2-7|TRBV7-3|-
TGTGCCAGCAGCTTAGGCGGCGGGCCCACCTACGAGCAGTACTTC
CASSLGGGPTYEQYF
>many|TRBJ2-5|TRBV5-5|-
TGTGCCAGCAGTTATGTAAGTCTCCAAGAGACCCAGTACTTC
CASSYVSLQETQYF
>many|TRBJ2-7|TRBV28|-
TGTGCCAGCAGAAGTGGGGCGTCCGAGCAGTACTTC
CASRSGASEQYF
>few|TRBJ1-2|TRBV7-2|-
TGTGCCAGCAGCTTAGGAGGGCTGGGCTACACCTTC
CASSLGGLGYTF
>many|TRBJ2-7|TRBV4-3|TRBD1
TGCGCCAGCAGCCAGCACAGGGGCTCCTACGAGCAGTACTTC
CASSQHRGSYEQYF
>many|TRBJ2-7|TRBV6-1|-
TGTGCCAGCAGTGAAGGTCTGAGCTACGAGCAGTACTTC
CASSEGLSYEQYF
>many|TRBJ1-5|TRBV20-1|-
TGCAGTGCCAGCCGTGGATCGGGAGGCAATCAGCCCCAGCATTTT
CSASRGSGGNQPQHF
>many|TRBJ1-2|TRBV6-1|-
TGTGCCAGCAGCCCTTTCGGGAGGAAGGATAGCTATGGCTACACCTTC
CASSPFGRKDSYGYTF
>many|TRBJ1-5|TRBV19|-
TGTGCCAGTAGTTGGGTCGTGGGAGAACAGCCCCAGCATTTT
CASSWVVGEQPQHF
>many|TRBJ2-5|TRBV20-1|-
TGCAGTGCTCGGACCCGGGCCCCACAAAGAGAGACCCAGTACTTC
CSARTRAPQRETQYF
>many|TRBJ2-5|TRBV7-8|-
TGTGCCAGCAGCTTAGTGCGGGACATCCTCCAGACCCAGTACTTC
CASSLVRDILQTQYF
>many|TRBJ1-1|TRBV30|-
TGTGCCTGGAGGCGGGAAGGGGTCGGCACTGAAGCTTTCTTT
CAWRREGVGTEAFF
>-|TRBJ2-7|TRBV28|TRBD1
TGTGCCAGCAGGGACTCGGGACAGGGAAGAATAGAGCAGTACTTC
CASRDSGQGRIEQYF
>many|TRBJ2-5|TRBV10-3|TRBD1
TGTGCCATCAGTGACCTCGTGGGACAGCAAGAGACCCAGTACTTC
CAISDLVGQQETQYF
>many|TRBJ2-7|TRBV4-2|-
TGTGCCAGCAGCCAAGTTTACGGTCGTGGCGAGCAGTACTTC
CASSQVYGRGEQYF
>-|TRBJ2-5|TRBV9|TRBD1
TGTGCCAGCAGCCCACGGACAGGCATCGGGGCCCAGTACTTC
CASSPRTGIGAQYF
>many|TRBJ2-2|TRBV12-3/TRBV12-4|-
TGTGCCAGCACCCTATCTGGTCGGGACACCGGGGAGCTGTTTTTT
CASTLSGRDTGELFF
>-|TRBJ2-7|TRBV6-2/TRBV6-3|-
TGTGCCAGCAGTTACAACCTAGGGGAGCAGTACTTC
CASSYNLGEQYF
>-|TRBJ2-5|TRBV20-1|-
TGCAGTGCTAGAGATGGGGGGGCGGTGGAGACCCAGTACTTC
CSARDGGAVETQYF
>-|TRBJ1-5|TRBV2|TRBD1
TGTGCCAGCAGTCCAGCCCAGGACAGGGGTTTTCAGCCCCAGCATTTT
CASSPAQDRGFQPQHF
>-|TRBJ2-2|TRBV7-8|-
TGTGCCAGCGTCCCTTCTAGGGGAATGACCACCGGGGAGCTGTTTTTT
CASVPSRGMTTGELFF
>-|TRBJ2-7|TRBV7-2|-
TGTGCCAGCAGCGATGGAGGGTTTATACAGTACTTC
CASSDGGFIQYF
>many|TRBJ1-5|TRBV25-1|-
TGTGCCAGCAGTGATGACACAGGTGCCCTGAGCAATCAGCCCCAGCATTTT
CASSDDTGALSNQPQHF
>many|TRBJ2-5|TRBV20-1|TRBD2
TGCAGTGCTAGAGATGGAGCGGGGTACCAAGAGACCCAGTACTTC
CSARDGAGYQETQYF
>many|TRBJ2-7|TRBV19|-
TGTGCCAGTAGTATAGATGGTCTCGGACAAGACTACGAGCAGTACTTC
CASSIDGLGQDYEQYF
>few|TRBJ1-1|TRBV27|-
TGTGCCAGCAGACCGCCGGGCCGGCTGAACACTGAAGCTTTCTTT
CASRPPGRLNTEAFF
>many|TRBJ1-5|TRBV19|-
TGTGCCAGTAGTGGGAGGCCGGGACAAATAGTCAATCAGCCCCAGCATTTT
CASSGRPGQIVNQPQHF
>many|TRBJ2-5|TRBV7-3|-
TGTGCCAGCAGCTCCGGGTTGGGGGCAGGGGAAGAGACCCAGTACTTC
CASSSGLGAGEETQYF
>many|TRBJ2-2|TRBV5-6|-
TGTGCCAGCAGCTTGCTATTTAGGGGAGGCACCGGGGAGCTGTTTTTT
CASSLLFRGGTGELFF
>many|TRBJ1-2|TRBV12-3/TRBV12-4|-
TGTGCCAGCACACCGGGGATGTCGAGGGGCTACACCTTC
CASTPGMSRGYTF
>many|TRBJ2-7|TRBV4-1|-
TGCGCCAGCAGCCAAGTCACCAGGGGTTTACACGAGCAGTACTTC
CASSQVTRGLHEQYF
>-|TRBJ1-2|TRBV12-3/TRBV12-4|-
TGTGCCAGCATGGAGGGGGTCTATGGCTACACCTTC
CASMEGVYGYTF
>many|TRBJ1-1|TRBV28|TRBD1
TGTGCCAGCAGAAGACAGGGTGGCACTGAAGCTTTCTTT
CASRRQGGTEAFF
>-|TRBJ2-7|TRBV6-1|-
TGTGCCAGCAGTGCAGGGCAAGGTCTCCGGCAGTACTTC
CASSAGQGLRQYF
>many|TRBJ2-2|TRBV6-5|TRBD1
TGTGCCAGCAGTTACGGACAGGGACTCGCCGGGGAGCTGTTTTTT
CASSYGQGLAGELFF
>many|TRBJ1-1|TRBV5-1|-
TGCGCCAGCAGCCCAGCAGGGATAAACACTGAAGCTTTCTTT
CASSPAGINTEAFF
>-|TRBJ2-7|TRBV27|TRBD2
TGTGCCAGCAGTAACCTACTAGCGGGAGGGCCGCTCGAGCAGTACTTC
CASSNLLAGGPLEQYF